This is a list of T cell receptor beta chains from one sample in a study of cytomegalovirus exposure and HLA in healthy donors. Profiling relied on immunoSEQ multiplex PCR, and the TCRdb table lists in-frame clones only, not all of them. The sample yields roughly 300,000 clones, more than 80% seen once. The sample comprised PBMCs. The receptors stem from a woman aged 18-29 years in good health and CMV-seronegative. Each CDR3 is given with its conserved first and last residue.

j_gene,v_gene,CDR3aa
TRBJ2-7,TRBV7-3,CASIKIPGLHSEQYF
TRBJ2-1,TRBV18,CASSPPGTAYNEQFF
TRBJ2-7,TRBV6-1,CASSEARYSYEQYF
TRBJ1-1,TRBV7-2,CASSQQGDTEAFF
TRBJ1-1,TRBV6-5,CASSYGAALNTEAFF
TRBJ2-6,TRBV19,CASSPGTGAFSGANVLTF
TRBJ2-1,TRBV27,CASTTAEDYNEQFF
TRBJ2-2,TRBV28,CASSTSTSTGELFF
TRBJ2-3,TRBV28,CASSLAGGRLVDTQYF
TRBJ1-2,TRBV2,CASTQGSNYGYTF
TRBJ2-2,TRBV6-5,CAIRQGQGLGELFF
TRBJ2-5,TRBV6-4,CASSASGLVGETQYF
TRBJ2-1,TRBV18,CASSQGLEGYNEQFF
TRBJ2-1,TRBV27,CASSSRTSGNLFVFEQFF
TRBJ2-7,TRBV7-8,CASSISPSGSSYEQYF
TRBJ2-1,TRBV6-5,CASSSPPTGFGEQFF
TRBJ2-7,TRBV9,CASSAGTETYEQYF
TRBJ1-2,TRBV7-9,CASSPGQVYGYTF
TRBJ2-3,TRBV30,CAWSAADTQYF
TRBJ2-7,TRBV28,CASSSSSYEQYF
TRBJ2-3,TRBV18,CASSLLAGSEADTQYF
TRBJ2-2,TRBV14,CASSQQTNTGELFF
TRBJ2-3,TRBV7-2,CASSLAPTGRRTDTQYF
TRBJ2-1,TRBV7-2,CASSLGPSDQYNEQFF
TRBJ2-5,TRBV2,CASSESLAGGVETQYF
TRBJ2-1,TRBV2,CASRPGSSYNEQFF
TRBJ2-2,TRBV5-6,CASSTLDQGAPGELFF
TRBJ2-7,TRBV21-1,CASSKGGGPSEQYF
TRBJ1-5,TRBV2,CASRGGSAGQPQHF
TRBJ2-5,TRBV7-2,CASSGRLAGQETQYF
TRBJ2-6,TRBV7-3,CASSQRGTALSSGANVLTF
TRBJ2-7,TRBV4-3,CASSQDSGTLNEQYF
TRBJ2-1,TRBV5-4,CASSLMDRQNNEQFF
TRBJ2-1,TRBV7-2,CASSPGLAGVEQFF
TRBJ1-1,TRBV7-2,CASSFRWAGGADTEAFF
TRBJ1-2,TRBV7-2,CASSSWTGTYGYTF
TRBJ2-3,TRBV2,CASTHSGSGDTQYF
TRBJ1-2,TRBV6-6,CASSYPRGAYGYTF
TRBJ2-3,TRBV7-8,CASSPHPLAGVSDTQYF
TRBJ2-3,TRBV4-3,CASSQSGLAGRVTQYF
TRBJ1-1,TRBV27,CASSSRGQGNTEAFF
TRBJ2-1,TRBV18,CASSPPRQKDYNEQFF